This record concerns one TCR beta chain sequence. This clonotype has more than one count but fewer than ten. Its antigen is not yet known. Base qualities are missing; no much larger clone stands one base away. The data were obtained in a study of T cell repertoires in cytomegalovirus infection (dated by TCRdb to the late 2010s). Turning to the overall study: Alongside well-studied HLA-B-restricted epitopes, the peptide stimulations were aimed at recently identified HLA-C-restricted CMV epitopes, whose presentation resists viral immunomodulation. Because public TCR beta signatures pointed to carriage of CMV infection together with the matching HLA type, the HLA type of each donor mattered for the analysis. The investigation overall reported the following: The ex vivo response was dominated by HLA-C-restricted CMV-specific TCR beta clonotypes, which also provided the single most frequent clonotype in two of eight donors. In both this cohort and an independent cohort of some 380 donors, the cumulative frequency of public TCR beta family members distinguished carriers of CMV infection plus the relevant HLA type.

TCRdb records Illumina HiSeq 1500 as the sequencer. TCRdb cleaned the public reads at Q25 with fastp, built clones with MiXCR and kept in-frame beta chains. Every CDR3 protein is listed once, alongside the most common genes and DNA of its rows. For this sample the table gives about 830,000 distinct CDR3 sequences, of which roughly 33% were detected only once. Around 12% of the sample goes to the ten largest clones. The sample's treatment or condition label, in plain terms: in vitro stimulation with specific CMV peptide epitopes to enrich CMV-specific T cells. Inclusive of the bounding cysteine and phenylalanine, the CDR3 is 19 residues long. Of the read, only the CDR3 DNA is kept; its 57 bases are in frame from base 1. Between the V and J ends, shortened by 0 bases and 0 bases respectively, the junction contains 19 bases. Per the germline V gene, SGHDT is the CDR1 and YYEEEE is the CDR2.

Material: cultured CD8+ T cells from PBMCs, obtained from culture after CMV antigen stimulation. The chain is encoded by TRBV5-6 joined to TRBJ2-1, with an unclear D gene assignment. The clonotype was recovered from a human donor in good health (CMV status not recorded). Some clones in this sample may be carry-over from other donors' samples. The CDR3 protein sequence reads: CASSLVRDLGRSSYNEQFF. The DNA sequence is given as TGTGCCAGCAGCTTGGTCCGAGACCTGGGTAGGAGCTCCTACAATGAGCAGTTCTTC.